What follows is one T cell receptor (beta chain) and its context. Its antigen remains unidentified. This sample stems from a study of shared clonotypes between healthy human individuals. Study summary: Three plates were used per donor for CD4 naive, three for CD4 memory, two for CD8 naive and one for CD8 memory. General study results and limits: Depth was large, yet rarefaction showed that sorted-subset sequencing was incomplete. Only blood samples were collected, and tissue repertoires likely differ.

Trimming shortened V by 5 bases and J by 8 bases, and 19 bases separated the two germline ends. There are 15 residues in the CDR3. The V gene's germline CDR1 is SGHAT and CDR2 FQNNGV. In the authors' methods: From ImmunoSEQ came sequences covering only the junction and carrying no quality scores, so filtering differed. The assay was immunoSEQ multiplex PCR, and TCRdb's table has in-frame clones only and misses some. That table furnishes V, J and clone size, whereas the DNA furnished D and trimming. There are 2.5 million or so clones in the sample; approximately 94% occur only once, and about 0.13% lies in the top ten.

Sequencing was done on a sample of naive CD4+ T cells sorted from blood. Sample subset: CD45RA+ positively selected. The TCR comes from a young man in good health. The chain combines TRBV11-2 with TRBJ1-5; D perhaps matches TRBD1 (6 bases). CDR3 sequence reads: CASSPGSRGGEPQHF. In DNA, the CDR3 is TGTGCCAGCAGCCCGGGCAGCAGGGGCGGGGAGCCCCAGCATTTT.